The 9 T cell receptor beta chains listed next were all sequenced from one sample in a study of response to subunit inactivated influenza vaccine. Via MiXCR, TCRdb re-called the RT-PCR reads, giving one row per CDR3 protein. Of 500,000 to 700,000 distinct CDR3 sequences in the sample, under 30% are singletons; the top ten hold 2.8%. The sample also formed part of further work on T cells expressing NK-cell markers. According to that study: 5'RACE template switching built TCR beta cDNA with unique molecular identifiers.

The sequencing used CD4+ T cells sorted from PBMCs, collected roughly 12 days after vaccination. All receptors derive from a man in his fifties who received an inactivated influenza vaccine.

This clonotype was counted only a few times. This rearrangement joins TRBV4-2 to TRBJ2-7; D tentatively fits TRBD1 or TRBD2 (5 bases each). CDR1 and CDR2 (germline): LGHNA, YNFKEQ. This CDR3 comprises 15 residues. V lost 0 bases, J lost 0 bases, and 9 bases lay in between. Written as DNA, the CDR3 is TGTGCCAGCAGCCAAGATAAGGGGACCTCCTACGAGCAGTACTTC. Translation gives CASSQDKGTSYEQYF.

This clonotype was seen more than once but under ten times. The chain employs TRBV20-1 and TRBJ2-1, with TRBD2 matching over 11 bases. Germline assignment: CDR1 DFQATT and CDR2 SNEGSKA (reference sequence). V was clipped by 3 bases and J by 9 bases; unmatched bases: 7. This CDR3 comprises 14 residues. This CDR3 is CSASLTSGILEQFF. Written as DNA, the CDR3 is TGCAGTGCTAGTCTGACTAGCGGGATTCTTGAGCAGTTCTTC.

This clonotype was observed a handful of times. The chain links TRBV9 to TRBJ2-7; 8 nucleotides match TRBD1. Germline loops: CDR1 SGDLS, CDR2 YYNGEE. V lost 3 bases to trimming and J lost 5 bases; unmatched junction nucleotides: 7. CDR3 length: 14 residues. CDR3 nucleotide sequence: TGTGCCAGCAGCGCTTGGACAGGGTCCCACGAGCAGTACTTC. Translation gives CASSAWTGSHEQYF.

The rearrangement links TRBV20-1 to TRBJ2-1; D is uncertain. V shed 7 bases and J shed 9 bases, with 22 bases lying between them. In germline, CDR1 is DFQATT, CDR2 SNEGSKA (reference sequence). This CDR3 has 14 residues. CDR3 DNA: TGCAGTGTCAGCAGCCAGATCCTTAGGGCTGAGCAGTTCTTC. Amino acid sequence: CSVSSQILRAEQFF.

CDR3 region: CAISDRDNEKLFF. In DNA form, the CDR3 reads TGTGCCATCAGTGACCGCGATAATGAAAAACTGTTTTTT. The chain employs TRBV10-3 and TRBJ1-4; D remains ambiguous. This CDR3 has 13 amino acids. Trimming removed 3 bases from V and 4 bases from J, with 6 bases in between. The germline V gene has CDR1 ENHRY and CDR2 SYGVKD.

The rearrangement uses TRBV5-1 and TRBJ2-7, with 7 positions matching TRBD1. CDR1 is SGHRS, CDR2 YFSETQ, per germline. The junction had 19 bases not matched to a gene; V was cut back by 5 bases and J by 5 bases. The CDR3 is made up of 17 amino acids. The CDR3 DNA sequence: TGCGCCAGCAGTCTAAAGGTTCTGGGACAGCCAGGGAACGAGCAGTACTTC. Translated: CASSLKVLGQPGNEQYF.

This CDR3 reads CASIGLAGYEQFF. The CDR3 nucleotides read TGTGCCAGCATAGGACTAGCGGGATATGAGCAGTTCTTC. The chain uses TRBV28 and TRBJ2-1; 12 nucleotides line up with TRBD2. Germline CDR1 is MDHEN and CDR2 is SYDVKM. This CDR3 has 13 amino acids. The V gene end was trimmed by 7 bases and the J gene end by 8 bases; junction bases not matched to a gene: 3.

This clonotype was detected ten times or more. The junction and the germline gene differ at one end; a read error may be behind it. The chain links TRBV7-8 to TRBJ1-1, with a weak D call TRBD1 (6 bases). Per the germline V gene, CDR1 is SGHVS and CDR2 is FQNEAQ. There are 12 residues in the CDR3. This CDR3 is CASSLGQGEAFF. CDR3 in DNA: TGCGCCAGCAGCTTGGGACAAGGTGAAGCTTTCTTT.

The chain joins TRBV9 to TRBJ2-2; D may be TRBD2 (6 bases). Germline CDR1 and CDR2: SGDLS and YYNGEE. Trimming cost V 4 bases and J 7 bases, with 17 bases left between them. CDR3 size: 15 residues. CDR3 DNA: TGTGCCAGCAGCCCAACGCGGGGCTTAGGCGGGGAGCTGTTTTTT. Protein sequence: CASSPTRGLGGELFF.